The 28 T cell receptor beta chains in this list originate from one sample, sequenced in a study of cytomegalovirus exposure and HLA in healthy donors. The PCR employed 60 Vbeta primers together with 13 Jbeta primers. Assay: immunoSEQ multiplex PCR; the TCRdb copy retains only in-frame clones and omits some. In total, the table holds 190,000 or so clones. The sequencing sample was made of PBMCs. The receptors originated from a boy aged 5-17 years in good health and CMV-seronegative.

V and J are TRBV6-5 and TRBJ1-5; 9 nucleotides agree with TRBD1. Germline lookup yields CDR1 MNHEY and CDR2 SVGAGI. The CDR3 is 15 amino acids. With 6 bases clipped from V and 2 bases from J, the junction kept 5 bases outside the gene matches. DNA for the CDR3: TGTGCCAGCAGGACAGGGGGATTGGGCAATCAGCCCCAGCATTTT. It yields the protein CASRTGGLGNQPQHF.

J is TRBJ1-1 and V is TRBV6-6; tentative D call: TRBD1 (5 bases). Between the trimmed V and J ends, which lost 9 bases and 3 bases, there was a span of 17 bases. The CDR3 consists of 14 residues. The germline gives CDR1 MNHNY, CDR2 SVGAGI (reference sequence). The CDR3 region is CASWGVEGDTEAFF. The CDR3 nucleotides read TGTGCCAGTTGGGGGGTGGAGGGCGACACTGAAGCTTTCTTT.

V and J are TRBV7-3 and TRBJ2-1; 12 bases fit TRBD2. The CDR3 is made up of 16 amino acids. Germline assignment: CDR1 SGHTA and CDR2 FQGTGA. V dropped 5 bases and J dropped 6; count of bases not matched to a gene: 8. CDR3 DNA sequence: TGTGCCAGCAGCCCATCCCTAGCGGGGGGGCTCAATGAGCAGTTCTTC. Translated, it gives CASSPSLAGGLNEQFF.

The chain joins TRBV5-1 to TRBJ1-2; D call uncertain. Trimming shortened V by 2 bases and J by 4 bases, and 12 bases separated the two germline ends. Germline V gives CDR1 SGHRS, CDR2 YFSETQ. CDR3 length: 14 amino acids. The CDR3 sequence: CASSFRSRFYGYTF. DNA for the CDR3: TGCGCCAGCAGCTTTCGGAGTCGGTTCTATGGCTACACCTTC.

The CDR3 coding sequence is TGTGCCAGCAGCTCAGAGGTCCATCTTGAAGCTTTCTTT. Translated, it gives CASSSEVHLEAFF. The chain is built from TRBV7-6 and TRBJ1-1, with no clear D. The V and J ends lost 4 bases and 7 bases respectively, with 13 bases between them. The V gene's germline CDR1 is SGHVS and CDR2 FNYEAQ. CDR3 length: 13 amino acids.

This rearrangement joins TRBV29-1 to TRBJ1-2; 7 bases are a match to TRBD1. The CDR3 has 14 residues. V shed 5 bases, J shed 4 bases, and the junction held 10 bases outside the gene matches. Germline assignment: CDR1 SQVTM and CDR2 ANQGSEA. The CDR3 protein is CSVIPPTGIYGYTF. CDR3 in DNA: TGCAGCGTTATCCCTCCGACAGGGATCTATGGCTACACCTTC.

This chain uses TRBV7-2 with TRBJ2-1; no clear D. The germline gives CDR1 SGHTA, CDR2 FQGNSA. The CDR3 totals 15 residues. V gave up 5 bases and J gave up 4 bases, with 15 bases separating them. The CDR3 bases are TGTGCCAGCAGCCCTGAGGCTATGTTATACAATGAGCAGTTCTTC. Its protein product is CASSPEAMLYNEQFF.

This chain links TRBV4-1 with TRBJ1-4; 7 bases map to TRBD1. The CDR3 consists of 15 residues. The germline gives CDR1 MGHRA, CDR2 YSYEKL. V was pared by 2 bases and J by 4 bases, with 4 bases of the junction left unmatched. The CDR3 DNA reads as TGCGCCAGCAGCCAATCGGCAGGGGGTAATGAAAAACTGTTTTTT. Protein product: CASSQSAGGNEKLFF.

The rearrangement uses TRBV5-1 and TRBJ2-3, with TRBD2 matching over 8 bases. The CDR3 runs 19 residues. Losses at the gene ends were 0 bases for V and 3 bases for J; bases not matched to a gene: 15. Germline V CDR1 and CDR2: SGHRS, YFSETQ. The DNA of the CDR3 is TGCGCCAGCAGCTTGGTCTCAGCGGGGGCTGCGGGGGGTACAGATACGCAGTATTTT. This gives the protein CASSLVSAGAAGGTDTQYF.

The rearrangement joins TRBV5-1 to TRBJ2-7; TRBD1 matches 7 bases. The CDR3 contains 14 residues. CDR1 is SGHRS, CDR2 YFSETQ, per germline. J lost 0 bases, V lost 2 bases, and 2 bases had no gene match. The CDR3, as DNA: TGCGCCAGCAGCTTTGGGGACAGCTCCTACGAGCAGTACTTC. This encodes CASSFGDSSYEQYF.

This chain links TRBV5-1 with TRBJ1-1; tentatively, D is TRBD1 (6 bases). The CDR3 has 15 residues. Deletions cut 6 bases from V and 1 base from J, with 16 bases between. Per the germline V gene, CDR1 is SGHRS and CDR2 is YFSETQ. DNA for the CDR3: TGCGCCAGCAACAACTTCGGACAGTCGAACACTGAAGCTTTCTTT. This gives the protein CASNNFGQSNTEAFF.

Details on this clone: This is likely a read error, given that the CDR3 carries no conserved phenylalanine or tryptophan at its end. CDR3 sequence: CASSLAGQGNGYTL. The CDR3 region has the DNA TGTGCCAGCAGCTTAGCCGGACAGGGGAATGGCTACACCCTC. V and J are TRBV7-9 and TRBJ1-2, with 9 bases aligning to TRBD1. CDR3 size: 14 residues. V lost 0 bases and J lost 6; bases outside the gene matches: 2. In germline, CDR1 is SEHNR, CDR2 FQNEAQ (reference sequence).

The chain combines TRBV30 with TRBJ2-1; no firm D call. The length of the CDR3 is 12 residues. Germline CDR1 and CDR2: GTSNPN and SVGIG (reference sequence). The ends were cut back, 2 bases at V and 3 bases at J, with 5 bases in the middle. The CDR3 here is CAWSRLYNEQFF. The CDR3 bases are TGTGCCTGGAGTCGACTCTACAATGAGCAGTTCTTC.

The chain couples TRBV6-5 to TRBJ1-2; possibly TRBD1 for D (5 bases). The germline V gene has CDR1 MNHEY and CDR2 SVGAGI. This CDR3 region has 14 residues. Trimming took off 2 bases at V and 1 base at J, with 8 bases between the two ends. The CDR3 is CASSYRGRNYGYTF. CDR3 sequence (DNA): TGTGCCAGCAGTTACAGGGGTCGTAACTATGGCTACACCTTC.

The chain links TRBV6-1 to TRBJ2-3, with 7 nucleotides matching TRBD2. The germline V gene has CDR1 MNHNS and CDR2 SASEGT. The V segment lost 0 bases and the J segment 0 bases; nucleotides outside the gene matches: 0. CDR3 length: 15 amino acids. DNA of the CDR3: TGTGCCAGCAGTGAAGCAGCGGGGAGCACAGATACGCAGTATTTT. Its protein is CASSEAAGSTDTQYF.

The chain recombines TRBV5-1 with TRBJ2-7; 7 bases are a match to TRBD1. Per germline, CDR1 SGHRS and CDR2 YFSETQ. Trimming cost V 3 bases and J 5 bases; bases outside gene matches: 8. The CDR3 has 14 amino acids. The CDR3 DNA follows: TGCGCCAGCAGCTCGACAGGGAGCGTGAACGAGCAGTACTTC. Residues: CASSSTGSVNEQYF.

V usage is TRBV5-4 and J usage is TRBJ1-2, with D maybe TRBD1 (5 bases). The germline V gene has CDR1 SGHNT and CDR2 YYREEE (reference sequence). V lost 5 bases and J 0 bases, leaving 14 bases between the germline ends. The CDR3 spans 15 residues. The CDR3 reads CASRGGGSTNYGYTF. DNA of the CDR3: TGTGCCAGCAGGGGGGGAGGGAGTACTAACTATGGCTACACCTTC. Drawing the rest from reference TRBV5-4 and TRBJ1-2, the complete variable domain is ETGVTQSPTHLIKTRGQQVTLRCSSQSGHNTVSWYQQALGQGPQFIFQYYREEENGRGNFPPRFSGLQFPNYSSELNVNALELDDSALYLCASRGGGSTNYGYTFGSGTRLTVV.

This rearrangement joins TRBV13 to TRBJ2-7; TRBD1 agrees at 8 bases. The germline CDR1 and CDR2 sequences are PRHDT and FYEKMQ (reference sequence). The junction had 5 bases not matched to a gene; V was cut back by 4 bases and J by 3 bases. The CDR3 totals 14 residues. In DNA, the CDR3 is TGTGCCAGCAGCTCACGGACAGGGCACTACGAGCAGTACTTC. Its translation: CASSSRTGHYEQYF.

J is TRBJ2-2 and V is TRBV11-3; the match to TRBD2 covers 15 bases. Trimming cost V 3 bases and J 6 bases; bases outside gene matches: 8. The CDR3 consists of 18 residues. Germline assignment: CDR1 SGHNT and CDR2 YENEEA. The CDR3 loop is CASSFRSGLAGGPGELFF. The CDR3 bases are TGTGCCAGCAGCTTCCGATCAGGACTAGCGGGGGGGCCCGGGGAGCTGTTTTTT.

The chain is built from TRBV7-2 and TRBJ2-2; 9 positions match TRBD1. The CDR3 sequence is 16 residues long. The V gene's germline CDR1 is SGHTA and CDR2 FQGNSA. V shed 5 bases and J 4 bases; nucleotides not matched to a gene: 8. DNA for the CDR3: TGTGCCAGCAGCCCGGGACACAGGGGGCCCACCGGGGAGCTGTTTTTT. This gives the protein CASSPGHRGPTGELFF.

The chain employs TRBV28 and TRBJ1-5; 7 nucleotides match TRBD1. Germline V gene sequence: CDR1 MDHEN, CDR2 SYDVKM. The CDR3 covers 14 residues. Germline trimming cut 6 bases from V and 1 base from J; bases unmatched to any gene: 3. DNA for the CDR3: TGTGCCAGCAGCCGGGACAGCAGCAATCAGCCCCAGCATTTT. Its protein is CASSRDSSNQPQHF.

The CDR3 region has the DNA TGTGCCAGCAGCCCGGGAACAGGGTTTTGCTATGGCTACACCTTC. This codes for CASSPGTGFCYGYTF. The chain employs TRBV11-2 and TRBJ1-2; D possibly corresponds to TRBD1 (6 bases). Germline CDR1 SGHAT, CDR2 FQNNGV. V was pared by 5 bases and J by 4 bases, with 17 bases between. CDR3 length: 15 amino acids.

This chain joins TRBV6-5 and TRBJ2-1; TRBD1 aligns across 7 bases. Germline V lookup: CDR1 MNHEY, CDR2 SVGAGI. The CDR3 is 15 residues long. V lost 0 bases, J lost 8 bases, and 7 bases stayed unmatched. The CDR3 reads CASSYSGQYGDEQFF. The CDR3 nucleotides are TGTGCCAGCAGTTACTCGGGACAGTATGGAGATGAGCAGTTCTTC.

The chain is built from TRBV4-1 and TRBJ1-1, with 9 bases matching TRBD1. This CDR3 is 19 amino acids long. J gave up 0 bases and V 3 bases, and 14 bases lay outside the gene matches. Germline V gene lookup returns CDR1 MGHRA and CDR2 YSYEKL. In DNA form, the CDR3 reads TGCGCCAGCAGCCAGACTCCGGGACAGGGCGCTCAAGTGAACACTGAAGCTTTCTTT. It translates to CASSQTPGQGAQVNTEAFF.

This chain links TRBV4-1 with TRBJ2-2; the match to TRBD1 covers 7 bases. This CDR3 has 18 amino acids. Germline V gene sequence: CDR1 MGHRA, CDR2 YSYEKL. J lost 1 base, V lost 0 bases, and 8 bases had no gene match. The CDR3: CASSQDPPGQMNTGELFF. CDR3 sequence (DNA): TGCGCCAGCAGCCAAGATCCCCCGGGACAGATGAACACCGGGGAGCTGTTTTTT.

The chain recombines TRBV11-2 with TRBJ1-1; D not resolved. The CDR3 contains 13 residues. CDR1 and CDR2 (germline): SGHAT, FQNNGV. V was trimmed by 3 bases and J by 4 bases, leaving 9 bases between them. The CDR3 DNA is TGTGCCAGCAGCTTGGCCGTTACCACTGAAGCTTTCTTT. This codes for CASSLAVTTEAFF.

This chain joins TRBV7-9 and TRBJ2-7; D gene unclear. There are 12 residues in the CDR3. Trimming removed 2 bases at V and 1 base at J, with 3 bases between. Germline V gene data show CDR1 as SEHNR and CDR2 as FQNEAQ (reference sequence). CDR3: CASSLTSYEQYF. CDR3 sequence (DNA): TGTGCCAGCAGCTTAACTTCCTACGAGCAGTACTTC.

V is TRBV5-1 and J is TRBJ2-7; D unresolved. The CDR3 length is 16 residues. The germline V gene has CDR1 SGHRS and CDR2 YFSETQ. V was pared by 0 bases and J by 0 bases, with 13 bases between. The CDR3 is CASSLVVVPSSYEQYF. DNA for the CDR3: TGCGCCAGCAGCTTGGTTGTAGTCCCAAGCTCCTACGAGCAGTACTTC.